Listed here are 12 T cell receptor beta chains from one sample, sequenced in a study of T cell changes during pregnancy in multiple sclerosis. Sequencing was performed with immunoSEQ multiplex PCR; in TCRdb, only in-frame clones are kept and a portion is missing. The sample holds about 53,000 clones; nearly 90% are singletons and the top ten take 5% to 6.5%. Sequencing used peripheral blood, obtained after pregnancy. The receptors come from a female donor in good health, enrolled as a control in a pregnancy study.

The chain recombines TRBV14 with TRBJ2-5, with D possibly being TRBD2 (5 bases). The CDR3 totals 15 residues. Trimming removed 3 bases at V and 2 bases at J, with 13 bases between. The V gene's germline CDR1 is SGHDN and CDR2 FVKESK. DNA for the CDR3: TGTGCCAGCAGCCAGGGGTCCACTAGGCAAGAGACCCAGTACTTC. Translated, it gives CASSQGSTRQETQYF.

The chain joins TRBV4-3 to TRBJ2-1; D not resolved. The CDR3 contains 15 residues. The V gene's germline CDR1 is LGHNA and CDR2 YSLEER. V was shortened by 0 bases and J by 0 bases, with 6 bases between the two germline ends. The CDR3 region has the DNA TGCGCCAGCAGCCAAGATCGTAGCTCCTACAATGAGCAGTTCTTC. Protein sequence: CASSQDRSSYNEQFF.

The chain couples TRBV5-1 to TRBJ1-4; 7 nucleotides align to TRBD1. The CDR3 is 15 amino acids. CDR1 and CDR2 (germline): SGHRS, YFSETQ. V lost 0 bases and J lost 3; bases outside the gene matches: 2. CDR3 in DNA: TGCGCCAGCAGCTTGGACGGGACAGCTAATGAAAAACTGTTTTTT. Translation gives CASSLDGTANEKLFF.

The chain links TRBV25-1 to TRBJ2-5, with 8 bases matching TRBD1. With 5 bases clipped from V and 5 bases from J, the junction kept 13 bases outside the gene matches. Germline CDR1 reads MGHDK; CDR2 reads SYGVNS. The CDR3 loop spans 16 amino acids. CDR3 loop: CASSPHPNRGRETQYF. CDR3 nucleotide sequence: TGTGCCAGCAGTCCACACCCTAACAGGGGGAGGGAGACCCAGTACTTC.

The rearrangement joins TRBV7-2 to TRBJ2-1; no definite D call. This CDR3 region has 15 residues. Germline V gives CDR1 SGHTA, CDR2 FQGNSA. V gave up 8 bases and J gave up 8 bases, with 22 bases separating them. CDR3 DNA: TGTGCCAGCTTCAGAGCGACCGTTCCCGTCGATGAGCAGTTCTTC. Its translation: CASFRATVPVDEQFF.

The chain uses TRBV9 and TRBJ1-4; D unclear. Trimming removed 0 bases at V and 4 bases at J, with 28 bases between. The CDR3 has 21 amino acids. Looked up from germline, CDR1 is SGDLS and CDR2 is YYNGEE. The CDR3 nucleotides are TGTGCCAGCAGCGTAGGGGAAAGCCTCGGACTGCCCAGCCGGGTTAATGAAAAACTGTTTTTT. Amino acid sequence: CASSVGESLGLPSRVNEKLFF.

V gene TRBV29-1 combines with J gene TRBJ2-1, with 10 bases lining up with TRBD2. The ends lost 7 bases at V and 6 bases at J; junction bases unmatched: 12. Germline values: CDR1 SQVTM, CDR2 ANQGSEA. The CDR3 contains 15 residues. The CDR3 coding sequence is TGCAGCGCCCCTGAGCCTAGCGGGGGTGGCAATGAGCAGTTCTTC. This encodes CSAPEPSGGGNEQFF.

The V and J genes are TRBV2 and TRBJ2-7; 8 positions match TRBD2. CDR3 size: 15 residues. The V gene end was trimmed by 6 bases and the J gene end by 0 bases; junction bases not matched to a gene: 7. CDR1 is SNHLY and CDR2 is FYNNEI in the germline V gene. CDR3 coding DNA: TGTGCCAGCAGGGTAGGACTAGCCTCCTCCTACGAGCAGTACTTC. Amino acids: CASRVGLASSYEQYF.

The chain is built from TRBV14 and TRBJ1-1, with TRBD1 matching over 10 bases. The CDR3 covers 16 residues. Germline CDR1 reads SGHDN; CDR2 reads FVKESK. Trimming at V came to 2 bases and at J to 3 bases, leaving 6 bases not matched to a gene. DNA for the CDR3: TGTGCCAGCAGCCAAAGACAGGGGGCAGGGGACACTGAAGCTTTCTTT. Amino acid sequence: CASSQRQGAGDTEAFF.

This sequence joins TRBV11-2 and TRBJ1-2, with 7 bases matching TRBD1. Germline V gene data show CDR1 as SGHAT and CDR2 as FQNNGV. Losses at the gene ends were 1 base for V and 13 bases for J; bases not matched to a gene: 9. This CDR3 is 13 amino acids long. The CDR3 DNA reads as TGTGCCAGCAGCTTAGTGGCAGGGGGACGCTGCACCTTC. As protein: CASSLVAGGRCTF.

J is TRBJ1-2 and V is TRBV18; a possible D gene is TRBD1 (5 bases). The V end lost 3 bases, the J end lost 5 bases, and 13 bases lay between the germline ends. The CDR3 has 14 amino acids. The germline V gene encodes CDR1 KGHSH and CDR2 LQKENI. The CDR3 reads CASSPPTESYGYTF. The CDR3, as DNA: TGTGCCAGCTCACCCCCGACAGAGAGTTATGGCTACACCTTC.

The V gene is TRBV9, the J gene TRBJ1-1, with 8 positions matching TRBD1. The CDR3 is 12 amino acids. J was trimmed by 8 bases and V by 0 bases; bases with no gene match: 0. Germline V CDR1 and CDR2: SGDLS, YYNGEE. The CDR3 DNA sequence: TGTGCCAGCAGCGTAGCAGGGGGCGAAGCTTTCTTT. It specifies CASSVAGGEAFF.